This note documents a single T cell receptor beta chain sequence. Only one count was recorded for this clone. There is no known antigen for this receptor. The sample holds no much larger clone one base away, and base qualities are not on file. This entry comes from a study of cytomegalovirus exposure and HLA in healthy donors (dated by TCRdb to 2015 to 2018). For the study in its entirety: An earlier analysis of 587 of the donors reported approximately 280 Gb of sequence data and around 110 million unique TCR beta sequences obtained from 180 million or so T cells. An early release covering 500 to 750 HLA-typed donors comprised 250 to 350 gigabases of sequencing data and about 90 million unique TCR sequences. Of the 300 to 450 genotyped donors, approximately 82% fell in the genetic ancestry cluster associated with self-reported Caucasian donors. The aim of the study was to test whether cataloging public T cell receptors could identify signatures of past pathogen exposure. The T cell repertoires of roughly 660 subjects were profiled by immunosequencing and related to cytomegalovirus serostatus. Along with the approximately 620-subject first cohort, a separate validation cohort of over a hundred different subjects was used. The study combined high-throughput TCR immunosequencing, statistical association of individual TCRs with disease status, and machine learning to predict cytomegalovirus infection status. In a later analysis, previously published TCR beta repertoires from several hundred donors were re-analyzed and high-resolution HLA genotyping was added so that TCR occurrence patterns could be studied. The later analysis used no new phenotypic data to find candidate immune exposures, relying instead on TCR beta sequences and their occurrence across donors. To decide whether each TCR beta V gene segment behaved as functional or pseudogenic, an earlier analysis of nearly 600 of the donors relied on high-throughput TCR beta sequencing. Donor age, sex, ethnicity and CMV serostatus were compiled alongside the repertoire data. In a later genetic analysis, genome-wide SNP genotypes for 398 of the 666 donors were used, and that subset was treated as a discovery cohort. All discovery cohort repertoires had been generated using a single sequencing platform. Both class I and class II loci were covered by HLA typing, at four-digit resolution. The number of typed donors differed by locus: about 620-640 for A, B, C, DRB1 and DQB1; approximately 540 for DQA1; some 590 for DPA1; and roughly 470 for DPB1. A handful of DR-DQ haplotypes were handled as single units for association and clustering because linkage in the cohort was strong. Across 398 genotyped donors of the cohort, an average of about 200,000 unique TCR beta nucleotide sequences per donor were sequenced, and roughly 20% of those sequences were non-productive. The full study reports these points: In a later analysis, TCR association rates were found to vary across HLA loci, with the most associated TCRs seen for DRB1 alleles and the fewest for HLA-C alleles. According to a later analysis, most CMV-associated TCR beta chains appeared to be HLA-restricted, and the HLA associations seemed to be driven largely by CMV exposure. Because counts were too low, about 17 rarely observed V segments, including chromosome 9 orphons, were excluded from the earlier analysis of some 590 of the donors. Only TCR beta chains were sequenced in this cohort, and the absence of alpha or paired-chain data limited detectable features. A total of 150 or so TCR beta chains were listed by the study as associated with cytomegalovirus. Because some donors lacked HLA typing at each locus, the association tests relied only on the typed subset. The authors suggested that the approach could potentially be generalized to other disease states and immunological phenotypes. An earlier analysis of approximately 570 of the donors showed that most TCR beta V segments appeared in productive rearrangements either about 90% or about 30% of the time, which broadly matched IMGT annotations. In a later analysis, several top co-occurrence clusters were reported to appear linked to parvovirus B19, influenza, CMV and Epstein-Barr virus. A later analysis found that HLA-associated TCR beta chains were more clonally expanded and had lower generation probabilities than equally common non-associated chains. In vitro tests confirmed that a few of the cytomegalovirus-associated TCR beta chains recognize cytomegalovirus antigens. The sequencing pipeline was judged likely to have produced a cluster of highly shared sequence variants as a technical artifact. Roughly uniform sequencing depth across donors was assumed in presence/absence analyses, although this assumption may not hold. V-gene and J-gene trimming of TCR beta chains was associated with a missense DCLRE1C variant in a later genetic analysis, and the association was replicated in an independent cohort. The classifier was reported to diagnose cytomegalovirus status with high specificity and sensitivity in both the original cohort and the validation cohort. Correlated functional status among segregating V segments might reflect linkage disequilibrium, but an unknown experimental factor could not be ruled out. According to a later genetic analysis, donors in an Asian-associated ancestry cluster had fewer N-insertions in productive TCRs than the roughly 660-donor mean. At a false discovery rate of 0.05, a later analysis linked approximately 18,000 TCR beta sequences to specific HLA alleles. The 87-base-pair reads could not distinguish some IMGT-functional V segments, including TRBV6-2 and TRBV6-3, so those segments were excluded. Strong co-occurrence of HLA alleles, especially DR and DQ, made assigning TCR associations to individual alleles difficult. While some public TCRs were present in many individuals, most TCR sequences turned up only very rarely across donors. A further reported finding was that TCR beta sequences accurately predicted the HLA-A and HLA-B alleles for most subjects in the first cohort. For the cohort, immune exposure information was limited to CMV serostatus.

Library generation was performed with the immunoSEQ multiplex PCR assay. A mixture of 60 forward primers for TCR Vbeta segments and 13 reverse primers for TCR Jbeta segments was used in the multiplex PCR. The CDR3 region of rearranged TCR beta genes was amplified from genomic DNA by a multiplex PCR assay. Amplified TCR beta libraries were sequenced as 87-base-pair reads on the Illumina HiSeq System. On the study's bioinformatics: Across the roughly 600 repertoires, a later analysis counted roughly 84 million unique TCR beta chains, roughly 11 million of which were shared by at least two donors. Raw reads were error-corrected and collapsed into unique sequences with a nearest-neighbor algorithm that merged closely related sequences to remove PCR and sequencing errors. V, D and J gene segments were assigned by aligning CDR3 sequences to IMGT reference sequences. For a sequence to be retained, at least a six-nucleotide match to both a V gene segment and a J gene segment was required. A rearrangement was called productive if the CDR3 had no stop codons and remained in frame with V and J, and every other rearrangement was called non-productive. CDR3 was defined by IMGT convention, running from the second conserved V-encoded cysteine to the conserved J-encoded phenylalanine. In an earlier analysis of 500 to 650 of the donors, sequences lacking an unambiguous match to a single V gene segment were excluded. In an earlier analysis of several hundred of the donors, V segments were called functional above 56.7% productive rearrangements and were called segregating when the between-donor standard deviation exceeded 5%. To diagnose cytomegalovirus status from the catalog of TCR beta chain sequences, a statistical classification framework was built. V and J gene assignment, in a later analysis, came from comparing TCR nucleotide sequences with IMGT/GENE-DB human TR gene sequences. The TCRdist pipeline was used in a later analysis to assign CDR3 sequences and most-parsimonious VDJ recombination scenarios. In a later analysis, each TCR beta chain was defined by its CDR3 amino acid sequence together with its V-gene family, and reads lacking a unique V-gene family were excluded. To address suspected cross-contamination and a sequencing artifact, a later analysis removed around 590 highly shared, low-generation-probability nucleotide sequences. For each public chain, a later analysis derived a clonal expansion index from normalized ranks of inferred template counts within each repertoire. In a later analysis, generation probabilities were computed using a VDJ recombination model fitted to out-of-frame rearrangements, and the results were checked against IGoR. In a later analysis, TCR-TCR, TCR-HLA and TCR-CMV co-occurrence was scored with hypergeometric tests, and a repertoire-size bias correction was applied to TCR pairs. False discovery rates were estimated in a later analysis by permuting HLA or CMV assignments 20 times. In a later analysis, co-occurring TCRs were grouped using DBSCAN, with TCRdist sequence similarity added in when clustering inside HLA-allele-positive subsets. Repertoires with fewer than 30,000 or more than 120,000 public chains, plus five repertoires with anomalous nucleotide sharing, were excluded from co-occurrence clustering. The source is immuneACCESS, and TCRdb retained only in-frame sequences with V and J called. Part of the clones is not carried over; for the studies checked, unresolved V genes explain less than half of this, and the remainder is unexplained. V and J calls and clone size follow that table, whereas D and trimming were derived from the DNA. Recorded for this sample are 55,000 to 85,000 clones; 75% to 90% of them occurred a single time. The ten biggest clones cover less than 2.5% of the sample.

In total, more than 500 healthy bone marrow donors made up the cohort. At the time of sampling, all cohort members were nominally healthy, though unrecorded immune exposures were likely present. The donor was CMV seronegative and belonged to the group of 350 or so seronegative cohort members. A peripheral blood sample was collected from each donor, and TCR beta sequencing was performed on peripheral blood mononuclear cells. The Qiagen DNeasy Blood Extraction Kit was used to extract genomic DNA from the blood cell samples. CDR1 SGDLS and CDR2 YYNGEE are derived from the germline V gene. The germline V and J ends show losses of 0 bases and 0 bases respectively, and no gene match explains 3 bases of the junction. There are 16 amino acids in the CDR3, from cysteine to phenylalanine inclusive. Only the CDR3 region is kept as DNA, spanning 48 bases read in frame from base 1.

Specimen: PBMCs. The sequence was collected from a young woman in good health and CMV-seronegative. The sequence links TRBV9 to TRBJ1-2; 9 bases in the junction line up with TRBD1. The bases read TGTGCCAGCAGCGTAGCGAGACAGGGGGCTAACTATGGCTACACCTTC. Its coded protein is CASSVARQGANYGYTF.